This T cell receptor beta chain was sequenced during a study of shared clonotypes between healthy human individuals. Looking at the study overall: Per donor, three plates held CD4 naive cells, three held CD4 memory, two held CD8 naive and one held CD8 memory.

Study results and limitations: Sorted-subset sequencing was shown by rarefaction to be incomplete despite large depth. Several donors had 4% to 5% of their naive CD4 clonotypes in common.

For this clone: Its target is unknown. This specimen includes other DNA sequences encoding the same CDR3.

The CDR3 contains 13 residues. Germline CDR1 reads MDHEN; CDR2 reads SYDVKM. The germline V and J ends were trimmed by 5 bases and 5 bases, with 10 bases remaining between them. The assay was carried out at the deep level. The assay was immunoSEQ multiplex PCR, and TCRdb's table has in-frame clones only and misses some. The sample includes about 2.1 million clones, more than 85% of them seen just once. CD45RO-negative cells were positively selected for CCR7, leaving out terminally differentiated effector memory CD45RA+ cells. The sequenced material came from naive CD8+ T cells from PBMCs. This clonotype was obtained from a man in his late teens or twenties in good health. Some clones in this sample may be carry-over from other donors' samples. The chain links TRBV28 to TRBJ1-5, with D possibly matching TRBD1 (5 bases). The CDR3 is CASSLQGDQPQHF. In nucleotides, the CDR3 is TGTGCCAGCAGTCTCCAAGGGGATCAGCCCCAGCATTTT. Full variable domain (rest looked up from reference TRBV28 and TRBJ1-5): DVKVTQSSRYLVKRTGEKVFLECVQDMDHENMFWYRQDPGLGLRLIYFSYDVKMKEKGDIPEGYSVSREKKERFSLILESASTNQTSMYLCASSLQGDQPQHFGDGTRLSIL.